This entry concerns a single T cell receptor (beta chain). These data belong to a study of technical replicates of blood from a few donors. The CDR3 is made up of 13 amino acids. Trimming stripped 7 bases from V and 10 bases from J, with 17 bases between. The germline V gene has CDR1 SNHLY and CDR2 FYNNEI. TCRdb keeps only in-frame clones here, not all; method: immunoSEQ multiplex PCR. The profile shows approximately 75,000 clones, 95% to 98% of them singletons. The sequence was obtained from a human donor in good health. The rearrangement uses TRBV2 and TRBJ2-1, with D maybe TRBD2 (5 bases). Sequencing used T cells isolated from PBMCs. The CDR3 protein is CASKGVGVVEQFF. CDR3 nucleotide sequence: TGTGCCAGCAAGGGAGTTGGGGTGGTCGAGCAGTTCTTC. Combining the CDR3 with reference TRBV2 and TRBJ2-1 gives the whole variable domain EPEVTQTPSHQVTQMGQEVILRCVPISNHLYFYWYRQILGQKVEFLVSFYNNEISEKSEIFDDQFSVERPDGSNFTLKIRSTKLEDSAMYFCASKGVGVVEQFFGPGTRLTVL.